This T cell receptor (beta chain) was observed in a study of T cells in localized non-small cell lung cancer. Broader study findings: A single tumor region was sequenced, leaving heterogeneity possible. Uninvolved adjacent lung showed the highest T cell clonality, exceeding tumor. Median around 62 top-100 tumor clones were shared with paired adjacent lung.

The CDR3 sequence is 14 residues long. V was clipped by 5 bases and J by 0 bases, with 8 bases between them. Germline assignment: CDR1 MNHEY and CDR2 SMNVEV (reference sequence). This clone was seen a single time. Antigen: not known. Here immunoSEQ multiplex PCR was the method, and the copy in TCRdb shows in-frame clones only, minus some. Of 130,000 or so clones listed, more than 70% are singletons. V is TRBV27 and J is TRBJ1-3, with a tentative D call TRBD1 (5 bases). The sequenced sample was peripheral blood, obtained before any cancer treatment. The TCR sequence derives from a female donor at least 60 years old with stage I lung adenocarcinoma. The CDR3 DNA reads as TGTGCCAGCAGTCGACAGTACTCTGGAAACACCATATATTTT. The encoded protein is CASSRQYSGNTIYF.